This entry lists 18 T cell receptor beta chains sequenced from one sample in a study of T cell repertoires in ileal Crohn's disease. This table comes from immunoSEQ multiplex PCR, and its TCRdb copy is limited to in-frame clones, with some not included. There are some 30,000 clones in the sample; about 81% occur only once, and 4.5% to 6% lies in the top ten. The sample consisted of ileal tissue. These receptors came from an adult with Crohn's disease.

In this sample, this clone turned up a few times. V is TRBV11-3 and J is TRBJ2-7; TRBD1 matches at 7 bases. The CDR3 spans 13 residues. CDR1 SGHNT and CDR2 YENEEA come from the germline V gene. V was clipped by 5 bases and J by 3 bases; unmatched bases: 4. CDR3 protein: CASSRGQSYEQYF. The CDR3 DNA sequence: TGTGCCAGCAGCCGGGGACAGAGCTACGAGCAGTACTTC.

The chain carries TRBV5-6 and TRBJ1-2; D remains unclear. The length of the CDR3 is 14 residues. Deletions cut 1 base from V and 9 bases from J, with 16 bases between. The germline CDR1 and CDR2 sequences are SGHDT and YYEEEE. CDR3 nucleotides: TGTGCCAGCAGCTTGCTGCAGGTGGCTATTAGCTACACCTTC. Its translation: CASSLLQVAISYTF.

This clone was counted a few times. This CDR3 is CASSLVTGSGNTIYF. CDR3 nucleotides: TGTGCCAGCAGCTTAGTCACCGGGTCTGGAAACACCATATATTTT. The chain couples TRBV7-6 to TRBJ1-3, with D unclear. In germline, CDR1 is SGHVS, CDR2 FNYEAQ. The CDR3 runs to 15 residues. The V and J ends lost 1 base and 1 base respectively, with 8 bases between them.

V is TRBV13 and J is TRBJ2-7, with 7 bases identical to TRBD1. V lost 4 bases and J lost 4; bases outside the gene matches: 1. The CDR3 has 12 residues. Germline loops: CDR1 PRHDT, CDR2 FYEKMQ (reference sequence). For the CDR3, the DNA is TGTGCCAGCAGCTGGACAGGTTACGAGCAGTACTTC. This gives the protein CASSWTGYEQYF.

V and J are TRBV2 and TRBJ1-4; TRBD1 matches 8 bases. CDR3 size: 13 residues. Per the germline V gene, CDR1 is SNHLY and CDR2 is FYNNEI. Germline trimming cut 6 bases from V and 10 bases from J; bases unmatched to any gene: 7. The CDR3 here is CASRMDQGAKLFF. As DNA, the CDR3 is TGTGCCAGCAGGATGGATCAGGGGGCAAAACTGTTTTTT.

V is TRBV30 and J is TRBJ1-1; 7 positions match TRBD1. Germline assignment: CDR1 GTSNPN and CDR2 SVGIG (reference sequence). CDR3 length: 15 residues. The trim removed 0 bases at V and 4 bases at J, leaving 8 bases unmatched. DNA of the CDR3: TGTGCCTGGAGTGTACTTAGGGGGCCTAGCACTGAAGCTTTCTTT. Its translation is CAWSVLRGPSTEAFF. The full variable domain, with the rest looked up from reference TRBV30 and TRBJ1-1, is SQTIHQWPATLVQPVGSPLSLECTVEGTSNPNLYWYRQAAGRGLQLLFYSVGIGQISSEVPQNLSASRPQDRQFILSSKKLLLSDSGFYLCAWSVLRGPSTEAFFGQGTRLTVV.

In DNA, the CDR3 is TGCGCCAGCAGCGTAGGACAGGGGGCGAACACCGGGGAGCTGTTTTTT. It is translated as CASSVGQGANTGELFF. The chain combines TRBV5-1 with TRBJ2-2, with 10 bases matching TRBD1. The germline V gene encodes CDR1 SGHRS and CDR2 YFSETQ. Trimming cost V 4 bases and J 0 bases; bases outside gene matches: 3. CDR3 length: 16 residues.

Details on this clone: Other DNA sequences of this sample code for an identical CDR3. CDR3 sequence: CASSLPGSSYEQYF. The CDR3, as DNA: TGTGCCAGCAGCCTTCCGGGGAGCTCCTACGAGCAGTACTTC. The chain carries TRBV7-9 and TRBJ2-7; the D gene is possibly TRBD2 (5 bases). The V gene lost 5 bases and the J gene lost 0 bases, with 11 bases spanning the gap. The CDR3 is made up of 14 amino acids. The germline V gene encodes CDR1 SEHNR and CDR2 FQNEAQ (reference sequence).

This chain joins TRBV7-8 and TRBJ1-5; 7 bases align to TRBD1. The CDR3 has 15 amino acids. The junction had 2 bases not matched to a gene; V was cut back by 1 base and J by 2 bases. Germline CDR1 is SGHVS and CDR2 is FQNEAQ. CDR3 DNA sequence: TGTGCCAGCAGCTTAGGAGGGGGCGGCAATCAGCCCCAGCATTTT. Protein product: CASSLGGGGNQPQHF.

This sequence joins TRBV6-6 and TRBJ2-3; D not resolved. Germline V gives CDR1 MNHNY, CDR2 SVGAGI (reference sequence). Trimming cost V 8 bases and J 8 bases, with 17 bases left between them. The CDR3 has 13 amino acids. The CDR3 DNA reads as TGTGCCAGCGGCCCCGCCGACCGCGGTACGCAGTATTTT. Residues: CASGPADRGTQYF.

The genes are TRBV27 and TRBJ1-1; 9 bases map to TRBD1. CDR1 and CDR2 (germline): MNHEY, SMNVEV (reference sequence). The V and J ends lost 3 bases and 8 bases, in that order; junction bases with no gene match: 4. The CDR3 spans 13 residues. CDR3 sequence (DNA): TGTGCCAGCAGTTTTGACAGGGGGAGGGAAGCTTTCTTT. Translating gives CASSFDRGREAFF.

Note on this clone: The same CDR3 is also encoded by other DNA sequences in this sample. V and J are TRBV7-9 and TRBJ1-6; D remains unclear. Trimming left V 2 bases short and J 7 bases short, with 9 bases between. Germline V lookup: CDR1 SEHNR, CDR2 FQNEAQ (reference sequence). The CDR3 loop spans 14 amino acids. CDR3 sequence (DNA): TGTGCCAGCAGCTTAACGTCGGGGAATTCACCCCTCCACTTT. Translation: CASSLTSGNSPLHF.

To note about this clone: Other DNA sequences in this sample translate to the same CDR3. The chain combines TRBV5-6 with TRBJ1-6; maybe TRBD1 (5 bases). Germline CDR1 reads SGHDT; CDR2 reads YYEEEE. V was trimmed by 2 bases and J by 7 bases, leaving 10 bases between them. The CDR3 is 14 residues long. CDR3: CASSFSWGNSPLHF. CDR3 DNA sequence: TGTGCCAGCAGCTTCTCGTGGGGCAATTCACCCCTCCACTTT.

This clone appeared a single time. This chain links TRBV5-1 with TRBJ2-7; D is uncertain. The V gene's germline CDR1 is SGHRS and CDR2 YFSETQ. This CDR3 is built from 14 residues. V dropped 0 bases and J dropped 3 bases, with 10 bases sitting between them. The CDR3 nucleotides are TGCGCCAGCAGCTTGGCCAGCGTAAACTACGAGCAGTACTTC. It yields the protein CASSLASVNYEQYF.

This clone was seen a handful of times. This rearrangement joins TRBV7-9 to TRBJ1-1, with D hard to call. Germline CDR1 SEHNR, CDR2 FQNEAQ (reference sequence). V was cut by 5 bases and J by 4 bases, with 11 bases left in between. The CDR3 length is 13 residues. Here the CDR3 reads CASSPRGRTEAFF. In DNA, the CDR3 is TGTGCCAGCAGCCCGCGGGGTCGCACTGAAGCTTTCTTT.

DNA for the CDR3: TGTGCCAGCAGCTTTGACAGGGAGAGTGGCTACACCTTC. Its translation: CASSFDRESGYTF. The chain links TRBV5-6 to TRBJ1-2; TRBD1 agrees at 7 bases. Germline V gives CDR1 SGHDT, CDR2 YYEEEE. Germline trimming cut 2 bases from V and 7 bases from J; bases unmatched to any gene: 5. The CDR3 extends over 13 amino acids.

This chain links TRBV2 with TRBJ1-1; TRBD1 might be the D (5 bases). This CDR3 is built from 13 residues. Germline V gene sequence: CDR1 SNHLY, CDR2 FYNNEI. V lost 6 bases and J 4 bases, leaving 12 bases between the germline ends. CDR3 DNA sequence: TGTGCCAGCAGCGCCGGGGGGGGCACTGAAGCTTTCTTT. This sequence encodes CASSAGGGTEAFF.

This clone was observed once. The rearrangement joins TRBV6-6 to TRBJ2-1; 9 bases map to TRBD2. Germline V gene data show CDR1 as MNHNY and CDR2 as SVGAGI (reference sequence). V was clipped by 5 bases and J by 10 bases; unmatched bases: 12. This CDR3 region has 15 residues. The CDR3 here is CASSNPGTSLREQFF. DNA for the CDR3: TGTGCCAGCAGTAATCCCGGGACTAGCCTGAGGGAGCAGTTCTTC.